The T cell receptor beta chain under discussion was sequenced for a study of cytomegalovirus exposure and HLA in healthy donors. Study results and caveats: Associated with cytomegalovirus, according to the listing, were 170 or so TCR beta chains.

The PCR employed 60 Vbeta primers together with 13 Jbeta primers. Assay: immunoSEQ multiplex PCR; the TCRdb copy retains only in-frame clones and omits some. The sample includes 150,000 to 200,000 clones, 60% to 85% of them seen just once. As to this clone: Its matching antigen is unknown.

The length of the CDR3 is 15 residues. Trimming stripped 2 bases from V and 3 bases from J, with 12 bases between. The V and J genes are TRBV5-3 and TRBJ1-3; D remains unclear. TRBV5-3 belongs to the ORF category, with a function that is uncertain. Material: PBMCs. This receptor was identified in a man aged 40-49 years in good health and CMV-seronegative. The CDR3 DNA reads as TGTGCCAGAAGCTTTAAGAGGGAGGATGGAAACACCATATATTTT. It specifies CARSFKREDGNTIYF.